The source of this T cell receptor beta chain is a study of blood T cell repertoires in COVID-19. For the study at large: T cells, B-cell-depleted T cells, or PBMCs provided the cDNA or gDNA that served as material.

The V gene end was trimmed by 5 bases and the J gene end by 5 bases; junction bases not matched to a gene: 12. The CDR3 totals 17 residues. The germline CDR1 and CDR2 sequences are SGHTA and FQGTGA. In the original processing: How many nucleated cells were present was estimated from reference gene primer amplification. Libraries were prepared by immunoSEQ multiplex PCR; TCRdb keeps only in-frame clonotypes and omits some of them. The V and J calls and clone size come from that table; D and trimming were worked out from the DNA. The sample lists over 55,000 clones, about 91% occurring once. Sequenced input: peripheral blood. The origin of this receptor is a man between 60 and 75 years old with acute or convalescent COVID-19. This rearrangement joins TRBV7-3 to TRBJ2-2, with 9 bases aligning to TRBD1. CDR3 DNA: TGTGCCAGCAGCCTTGCTACGGGACAGGGCAAGACCGGGGAGCTGTTTTTT. Its protein is CASSLATGQGKTGELFF.